This T cell receptor beta chain was retrieved from a study of Graves' ophthalmopathy and Graves' hyperthyroidism. Overall study findings and caveats: Ophthalmopathy progression was predicted by the model at 70.59% sensitivity and less than 80% specificity.

The CDR3 has 16 amino acids. The germline V gene encodes CDR1 SGHRS and CDR2 YFSETQ. Regarding this clonotype: The target antigen is unknown. A much more abundant neighbour one base away suggests this may be a read error.

The authors amplified TCR beta CDR3 regions from RNA transcripts. Amplification began with first-round RT-PCR using HTBI primers, then second-round multiplex PCR was performed. TCRdb ran MiXCR on the multiplex PCR reads and lists one entry per CDR3 protein. The repertoire consists of around 520,000 distinct CDR3 sequences, with under 40% occurring once and the leading ten covering about 4.2%. The sequence was collected from an adult man with Graves' hyperthyroidism. Material: peripheral blood or thyroid tissue (not recorded which). This rearrangement joins TRBV5-1 to TRBJ2-2; tentative D call: TRBD1 (7 bases). This CDR3 reads CASSLLGQPNTGGLFF. DNA for the CDR3: TGCGCCAGCAGCTTATTGGGACAGCCGAACACCGGGGGGCTGTTTTTT.